Shown below are 23 T cell receptor beta chains from a single sample sequenced in a study of cytomegalovirus exposure and HLA in healthy donors. The primer mix had 60 Vbeta and 13 Jbeta primers. Method: immunoSEQ multiplex PCR; TCRdb's copy keeps in-frame clones and lacks some. This sample has more than 90,000 clones; over 60% occur once, and the top ten carry roughly 8.3%. The sample comprised PBMCs. The receptors were sampled from a human donor in good health.

This clone was recorded once. V and J are TRBV5-1 and TRBJ1-1; 9 nucleotides agree with TRBD1. CDR1 is SGHRS and CDR2 is YFSETQ in the germline V gene. J lost 4 bases, V lost 3 bases, and 7 bases had no gene match. CDR3 length: 15 residues. Here the CDR3 reads CASSSTGTGPTEAFF. In DNA form, the CDR3 reads TGCGCCAGCAGCTCAACCGGGACAGGGCCCACTGAAGCTTTCTTT.

This clone was counted between two and nine times. The J gene is TRBJ1-2, the V gene TRBV5-1; 9 positions agree with TRBD1. Germline assignment: CDR1 SGHRS and CDR2 YFSETQ. The CDR3 sequence is 14 residues long. V shed 3 bases and J 5 bases; nucleotides not matched to a gene: 5. The CDR3 coding sequence is TGCGCCAGCAGCTCATCCGGGACAGGGTATGGCTACACCTTC. Translated, it gives CASSSSGTGYGYTF.

The chain uses TRBV5-8 and TRBJ2-2; 9 nucleotides line up with TRBD2. From germline, CDR1 is SGHTS and CDR2 YDEGEE. The length of the CDR3 is 17 residues. Trimming at V came to 4 bases and at J to 1 base, leaving 8 bases not matched to a gene. CDR3 sequence: CASSRPTSGLNTGELFF. CDR3 coding DNA: TGTGCCAGCAGCCGTCCGACTAGCGGTTTGAACACCGGGGAGCTGTTTTTT. The full variable domain, with the rest looked up from reference TRBV5-8 and TRBJ2-2, is EAGVTQSPTHLIKTRGQQATLRCSPISGHTSVYWYQQALGLGLQFLLWYDEGEERNRGNFPPRFSGRQFPNYSSELNVNALELEDSALYLCASSRPTSGLNTGELFFGEGSRLTVL.

This chain uses TRBV7-8 with TRBJ2-3; D is ambiguous. CDR3 size: 14 residues. V was cut by 4 bases and J by 2 bases, with 10 bases left in between. Germline loops: CDR1 SGHVS, CDR2 FQNEAQ. Written as DNA, the CDR3 is TGTGCCAGCAGCTCCGCCAGGTTCACAGATACGCAGTATTTT. This sequence encodes CASSSARFTDTQYF. Together with reference TRBV7-8 and TRBJ2-3, the CDR3 gives the full variable domain: GAGVSQSPRYKVAKRGQDVALRCDPISGHVSLFWYQQALGQGPEFLTYFQNEAQLDKSGLPSDRFFAERPEGSVSTLKIQRTQQEDSAVYLCASSSARFTDTQYFGPGTRLTVL.

The chain has TRBV5-4 and TRBJ1-1, with a weak D call TRBD1 (5 bases). V was clipped by 2 bases and J by 1 base, with 15 bases between them. The CDR3 is 16 amino acids. Germline V gene sequence: CDR1 SGHNT, CDR2 YYREEE (reference sequence). CDR3 sequence: CASSFAGISGNTEAFF. CDR3 coding DNA: TGTGCCAGCAGCTTTGCAGGGATTTCGGGGAACACTGAAGCTTTCTTT. Supplemented by reference TRBV5-4 and TRBJ1-1, the full variable domain reads ETGVTQSPTHLIKTRGQQVTLRCSSQSGHNTVSWYQQALGQGPQFIFQYYREEENGRGNFPPRFSGLQFPNYSSELNVNALELDDSALYLCASSFAGISGNTEAFFGQGTRLTVV.

In this sample, this clone turned up once. The V call is TRBV7-2, the J call TRBJ2-2; 8 bases line up with TRBD2. Trimming removed 3 bases from V and 0 bases from J; junction bases left unmatched: 3. Germline loops: CDR1 SGHTA, CDR2 FQGNSA. This CDR3 region has 16 residues. CDR3 amino acids: CASSFRGGPNTGELFF. The CDR3 coding sequence is TGTGCCAGCAGCTTCCGCGGGGGGCCGAACACCGGGGAGCTGTTTTTT.

The V call is TRBV11-2, the J call TRBJ2-3, with a tentative D call TRBD2 (6 bases). Germline V CDR1 and CDR2: SGHAT, FQNNGV. The CDR3 totals 15 residues. Deletions cut 3 bases from V and 2 bases from J, with 12 bases between. Written as DNA, the CDR3 is TGTGCCAGCAGCTTTACTAGCAGGGCCACAGATACGCAGTATTTT. It specifies CASSFTSRATDTQYF.

V gene TRBV7-9 combines with J gene TRBJ1-2; the D gene is possibly TRBD1 (5 bases). Germline CDR1 SEHNR, CDR2 FQNEAQ (reference sequence). Trimming pared 5 bases from V and 2 bases from J, leaving 12 bases between. CDR3 length equals 14 residues. In nucleotides, the CDR3 is TGTGCCAGCAGCCCAATGACAGTAAACTATGGCTACACCTTC. This encodes CASSPMTVNYGYTF.

J is TRBJ2-2 and V is TRBV11-2; 9 bases fit TRBD1. Looked up from germline, CDR1 is SGHAT and CDR2 is FQNNGV. The CDR3 totals 16 residues. The V and J ends lost 5 bases and 5 bases, in that order; junction bases with no gene match: 9. The CDR3 sequence is CASSRTGTGRTGELFF. In DNA, the CDR3 is TGTGCCAGCAGCCGAACCGGGACAGGGAGGACCGGGGAGCTGTTTTTT. Filled out from reference TRBV11-2 and TRBJ2-2, the complete variable domain reads EAGVAQSPRYKIIEKRQSVAFWCNPISGHATLYWYQQILGQGPKLLIQFQNNGVVDDSQLPKDRFSAERLKGVDSTLKIQPAKLEDSAVYLCASSRTGTGRTGELFFGEGSRLTVL.

The rearrangement joins TRBV19 to TRBJ1-2; D is ambiguous. Germline CDR1 reads LNHDA; CDR2 reads SQIVND (reference sequence). Trimming stripped 5 bases from V and 4 bases from J, with 11 bases between. This CDR3 is built from 13 residues. The DNA for the CDR3 is TGTGCCAGTAGTTATGGAGAAACCTATGGCTACACCTTC. Translating gives CASSYGETYGYTF. Variable domain in full (rest from reference TRBV19 and TRBJ1-2): DGGITQSPKYLFRKEGQNVTLSCEQNLNHDAMYWYRQDPGQGLRLIYYSQIVNDFQKGDIAEGYSVSREKKESFPLTVTSAQKNPTAFYLCASSYGETYGYTFGSGTRLTVV.

V usage is TRBV19 and J usage is TRBJ1-2; D is possibly TRBD1 (5 bases). The CDR3 spans 15 residues. Deletions cut 5 bases from V and 4 bases from J, with 17 bases between. Germline V CDR1 and CDR2: LNHDA, SQIVND (reference sequence). The CDR3 here is CASSPPGGFPYGYTF. CDR3 nucleotide sequence: TGTGCCAGTAGTCCCCCCGGGGGATTTCCCTATGGCTACACCTTC.

The chain has TRBV6-6 and TRBJ2-6; D is ambiguous. This CDR3 comprises 14 residues. The germline V gene encodes CDR1 MNHNY and CDR2 SVGAGI (reference sequence). V gave up 10 bases and J gave up 0 bases, with 10 bases separating them. This CDR3 reads CATSYGSGANVLTF. The CDR3 region has the DNA TGTGCCACCTCCTACGGCTCTGGGGCCAACGTCCTGACTTTC.

This clone was recorded a few times. J is TRBJ2-1 and V is TRBV7-6, with 11 bases fitting TRBD2. This CDR3 region has 15 residues. Germline CDR1 SGHVS, CDR2 FNYEAQ. Trimming cost V 4 bases and J 8 bases; bases outside gene matches: 7. The CDR3 loop is CASSWAGTSGYEQFF. The DNA of the CDR3 is TGTGCCAGCAGCTGGGCCGGGACTAGCGGCTATGAGCAGTTCTTC.

The gene calls are TRBV10-3 and TRBJ1-1, with D tentatively TRBD1 (5 bases). Trimming cost V 5 bases and J 8 bases, with 15 bases left between them. The germline CDR1 and CDR2 sequences are ENHRY and SYGVKD. This CDR3 contains 13 residues. The CDR3 DNA sequence: TGTGCCATCAGTTCAGGGCAACCTGAGGAAGCTTTCTTT. Translating gives CAISSGQPEEAFF.

The chain employs TRBV29-1 and TRBJ1-2; D perhaps matches TRBD1 (6 bases). The V end lost 6 bases, the J end lost 7 bases, and 21 bases lay between the germline ends. CDR1 and CDR2 (germline): SQVTM, ANQGSEA. The CDR3 totals 14 residues. The CDR3 coding sequence is TGCAGCGTGGTTCGCCTCTCAGGGGCGGGTGGCTACACCTTC. Translated, it gives CSVVRLSGAGGYTF.

The V call is TRBV2, the J call TRBJ1-4; 7 positions match TRBD1. The CDR3 loop spans 15 amino acids. Germline V lookup: CDR1 SNHLY, CDR2 FYNNEI. V was clipped by 5 bases and J by 4 bases; unmatched bases: 7. CDR3 loop: CASSSRTGFNEKLFF. In nucleotides, the CDR3 is TGTGCCAGCAGTAGTAGGACAGGATTTAATGAAAAACTGTTTTTT.

The V call is TRBV7-9, the J call TRBJ1-4; 7 bases are a match to TRBD1. V was pared by 3 bases and J by 11 bases, with 6 bases of the junction left unmatched. Germline assignment: CDR1 SEHNR and CDR2 FQNEAQ (reference sequence). This CDR3 has 13 residues. The CDR3, as DNA: TGTGCCAGCAGCTTGGACAGGACTATTAAACTGTTTTTT. Protein: CASSLDRTIKLFF.

The chain uses TRBV7-9 and TRBJ1-3; D unclear. The CDR3 loop spans 16 amino acids. Germline V gene sequence: CDR1 SEHNR, CDR2 FQNEAQ (reference sequence). V lost 1 base to trimming and J lost 0 bases, with 10 bases between them. The CDR3 DNA sequence: TGTGCCAGCAGCTTAGTAACCGGGAGCTCTGGAAACACCATATATTTT. Protein product: CASSLVTGSSGNTIYF.

This clone showed up just once. The chain combines TRBV6-5 with TRBJ1-2, with D tentatively TRBD1 (6 bases). Germline V gene data show CDR1 as MNHEY and CDR2 as SVGAGI. The V end lost 6 bases, the J end lost 2 bases, and 13 bases lay between the germline ends. This CDR3 is 14 amino acids long. CDR3 in amino acids: CASSVQGQNYGYTF. DNA of the CDR3: TGTGCCAGCAGCGTCCAGGGGCAAAACTATGGCTACACCTTC.

V gene TRBV7-6 combines with J gene TRBJ1-5; weak D call: TRBD1 (5 bases). V lost 1 base to trimming and J lost 4 bases, with 14 bases between them. There are 16 residues in the CDR3. Germline V lookup: CDR1 SGHVS, CDR2 FNYEAQ. DNA of the CDR3: TGTGCCAGCAGCTTAGGGGCTGGGGCGGTTAATCAGCCCCAGCATTTT. Translation gives CASSLGAGAVNQPQHF.

V and J are TRBV4-1 and TRBJ1-4; the D gene is possibly TRBD1 (5 bases). The CDR3 has 15 amino acids. Germline CDR1 MGHRA, CDR2 YSYEKL. V gave up 3 bases and J gave up 6 bases, with 14 bases separating them. CDR3 sequence: CASSQGHSRYEKLFF. CDR3 DNA: TGCGCCAGCAGCCAGGGGCACAGTCGATATGAAAAACTGTTTTTT.

This clone was seen only once. V is TRBV6-6 and J is TRBJ1-4; 10 bases agree with TRBD1. V was pared by 6 bases and J by 0 bases, with 4 bases of the junction left unmatched. Looked up from germline, CDR1 is MNHNY and CDR2 is SVGAGI (reference sequence). This CDR3 has 16 residues. The CDR3 reads CASRGQGRSTNEKLFF. The CDR3 DNA sequence: TGTGCCAGCAGGGGACAGGGGAGATCAACTAATGAAAAACTGTTTTTT.

The CDR3 here is CASRAAAAHTDTQYF. DNA of the CDR3: TGTGCCAGCAGGGCCGCAGCGGCCCACACAGATACGCAGTATTTT. V is TRBV25-1 and J is TRBJ2-3, with a tentative D call TRBD2 (5 bases). The CDR3 is 15 amino acids. CDR1 and CDR2 from the germline V gene are MGHDK and SYGVNS. V gave up 6 bases and J gave up 2 bases, with 15 bases separating them.